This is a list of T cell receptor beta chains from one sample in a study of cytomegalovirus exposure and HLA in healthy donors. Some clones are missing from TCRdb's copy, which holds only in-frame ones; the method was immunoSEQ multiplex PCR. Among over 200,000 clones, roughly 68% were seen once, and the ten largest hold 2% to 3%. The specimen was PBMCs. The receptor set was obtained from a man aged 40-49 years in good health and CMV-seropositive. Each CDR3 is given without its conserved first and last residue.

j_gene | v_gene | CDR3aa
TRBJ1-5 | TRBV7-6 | ASSLSGINQPQH
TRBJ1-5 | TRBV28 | ASSLGTVAHQPQH
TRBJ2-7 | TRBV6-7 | ASSFPGGGSYEQY
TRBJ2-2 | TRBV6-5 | ASSYFGLAGTGELF
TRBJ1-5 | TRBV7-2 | ASSLAEGAVGNQPQH
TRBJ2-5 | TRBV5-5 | ASSHLAGTVQETQY
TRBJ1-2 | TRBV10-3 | AISPTGYGYT
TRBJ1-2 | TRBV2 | ASSEGSYGYT
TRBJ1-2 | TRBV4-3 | ASSQDSGGTGYT
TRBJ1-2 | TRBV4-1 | ASSQDRGGQGYT
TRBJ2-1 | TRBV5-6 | ASSRLAGGQF
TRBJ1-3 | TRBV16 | ASSQSSGTVGNTIY
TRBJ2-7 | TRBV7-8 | ASSSPAQGNSYEQY
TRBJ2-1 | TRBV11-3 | ASSISGGLSYNEQF
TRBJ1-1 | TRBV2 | ASSGQGHTEAF
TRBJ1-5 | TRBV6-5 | ASSRRWGGNQPQH
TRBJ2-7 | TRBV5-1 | ASSLETIRGSEQY
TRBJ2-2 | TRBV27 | ASARSGATGELF
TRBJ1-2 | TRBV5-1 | ASSWGVINYGYT
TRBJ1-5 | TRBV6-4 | ASSDVTSKGVSNQPQH
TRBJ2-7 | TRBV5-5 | ASSLGHSQGSHEQY
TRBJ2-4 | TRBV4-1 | ASSFTGGRNIQY
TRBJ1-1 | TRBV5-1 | ASSPESWTEAF
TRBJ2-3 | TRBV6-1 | ASSDRDRSTDTQY
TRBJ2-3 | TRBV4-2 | ASSQDERAGDTQY
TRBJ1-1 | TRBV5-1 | ASSLVAGPMNTEAF
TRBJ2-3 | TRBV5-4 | ASSFGLAGPGDTQY
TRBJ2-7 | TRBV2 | ASRVPGHEQY
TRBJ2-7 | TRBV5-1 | ASSPYLAAYEQY